These 9 T cell receptor beta chains were all obtained from the same sample, sequenced in a study of T cell responses to AZD1222 COVID-19 vaccine. Using immunoSEQ multiplex PCR, the repertoire was profiled, and TCRdb retains in-frame clones only, with some absent. This table has some 91,000 clones, under 90% appearing once. The source material was peripheral blood, sampled on day 0 of AZD1222 vaccination. The receptors here all came from an adult in good health.

The CDR3 region is CAWSSGLSVNTGELFF. CDR3 DNA sequence: TGTGCCTGGAGTTCCGGACTTTCTGTGAACACCGGGGAGCTGTTTTTT. V and J are TRBV30 and TRBJ2-2, with D maybe TRBD2 (5 bases). This CDR3 contains 16 residues. The germline V gene encodes CDR1 GTSNPN and CDR2 SVGIG (reference sequence). V was clipped by 2 bases and J by 1 base, with 14 bases between them. Using reference TRBV30 and TRBJ2-2 for the parts outside the CDR3, the full variable domain is SQTIHQWPATLVQPVGSPLSLECTVEGTSNPNLYWYRQAAGRGLQLLFYSVGIGQISSEVPQNLSASRPQDRQFILSSKKLLLSDSGFYLCAWSSGLSVNTGELFFGEGSRLTVL.

The V and J genes are TRBV6-9 and TRBJ2-1; 11 bases fit TRBD2. The CDR3 runs to 17 residues. The germline gives CDR1 MNHGY, CDR2 SVAAGI. V lost 3 bases and J lost 5; bases outside the gene matches: 9. The CDR3 bases are TGTGCCAGCAGTTACGCGCTAGCGGGGGGTCGCAACAATGAGCAGTTCTTC. Protein product: CASSYALAGGRNNEQFF.

V and J are TRBV6-5 and TRBJ2-7; unclear D gene. The CDR3 loop spans 12 amino acids. V was trimmed by 2 bases and J by 2 bases, leaving 4 bases between them. CDR1 MNHEY and CDR2 SVGAGI come from the germline V gene. Here the CDR3 DNA reads TGTGCCAGCAGTTACGGGCCCTACGAGCAGTACTTC. Its translation is CASSYGPYEQYF.

The chain employs TRBV4-2 and TRBJ2-1; TRBD1 is a possible D gene (6 bases). Germline V gene data show CDR1 as LGHNA and CDR2 as YNFKEQ. V shed 7 bases and J shed 5 bases, with 15 bases lying between them. The CDR3 sequence is 14 residues long. The CDR3 region has the DNA TGTGCCAGCAAGACAACAGGGTTGAACAATGAGCAGTTCTTC. Amino acid sequence: CASKTTGLNNEQFF.

The V call is TRBV4-2, the J call TRBJ2-7; D is perhaps TRBD1 (6 bases). CDR1 is LGHNA and CDR2 is YNFKEQ in the germline V gene. Trimming left V 4 bases short and J 2 bases short, with 15 bases between. The CDR3 covers 15 residues. The CDR3 DNA is TGTGCCAGCAGCCTATCCTTGGACAGTACCTACGAGCAGTACTTC. Encoded protein: CASSLSLDSTYEQYF.

The chain combines TRBV7-9 with TRBJ1-4; D is undetermined. This CDR3 has 14 residues. V lost 7 bases, J lost 0 bases, and 9 bases lay in between. Germline loops: CDR1 SEHNR, CDR2 FQNEAQ (reference sequence). The CDR3 here is CASTMSATNEKLFF. As DNA, the CDR3 is TGTGCCAGCACGATGAGCGCAACTAATGAAAAACTGTTTTTT.

The chain couples TRBV10-3 to TRBJ2-3; D call uncertain. The V gene's germline CDR1 is ENHRY and CDR2 SYGVKD. The CDR3 runs to 12 residues. V shed 6 bases and J shed 0 bases, with 4 bases lying between them. The chain's CDR3 is CAISDSTDTQYF. The CDR3 DNA is TGTGCCATCAGCGACAGCACAGATACGCAGTATTTT.

V is TRBV10-3 and J is TRBJ1-2; D ambiguous. CDR3 length equals 14 residues. CDR1 is ENHRY and CDR2 is SYGVKD in the germline V gene. The germline V and J ends were trimmed by 0 bases and 8 bases, with 13 bases remaining between them. The chain's CDR3 is CAISESVFGKGYTF. In nucleotides, the CDR3 is TGTGCCATCAGTGAGTCAGTCTTCGGCAAGGGCTACACCTTC.

V is TRBV30 and J is TRBJ1-3; D not certain. The CDR3 runs 12 residues. V dropped 3 bases and J dropped 1 base, with 4 bases sitting between them. Germline lookup yields CDR1 GTSNPN and CDR2 SVGIG (reference sequence). This CDR3 is CAWSRSGNTIYF. The CDR3 region has the DNA TGTGCCTGGAGCCGATCTGGAAACACCATATATTTT.